The 14 T cell receptor beta chains in this list originate from one sample, sequenced in a study of technical replicates of blood from a few donors. This table comes from immunoSEQ multiplex PCR, and its TCRdb copy is limited to in-frame clones, with some not included. The table has about 83,000 clones, 92% seen once. Sequenced sample: T cells isolated from PBMCs. The receptor set was obtained from a human donor in good health.

The rearrangement uses TRBV14 and TRBJ2-7, with 8 bases that match TRBD1. From germline, CDR1 is SGHDN and CDR2 FVKESK. The CDR3 totals 15 residues. The trim removed 4 bases at V and 4 bases at J, leaving 9 bases unmatched. CDR3 DNA sequence: TGTGCCAGCAGCCCCTGGACAGGGCCGATTTACGAGCAGTACTTC. Its translation is CASSPWTGPIYEQYF. The full variable domain, completed using reference TRBV14 and TRBJ2-7, is EAGVTQFPSHSVIEKGQTVTLRCDPISGHDNLYWYRRVMGKEIKFLLHFVKESKQDESGMPNNRFLAERTGGTYSTLKVQPAELEDSGVYFCASSPWTGPIYEQYFGPGTRLTVT.

The chain couples TRBV5-1 to TRBJ2-5; 12 nucleotides match TRBD2. The CDR3 loop spans 17 amino acids. Looked up from germline, CDR1 is SGHRS and CDR2 is YFSETQ. J lost 2 bases, V lost 0 bases, and 5 bases had no gene match. The CDR3 is CASSLGLAGVGQETQYF. For the CDR3, the DNA is TGCGCCAGCAGCTTGGGACTAGCGGGAGTTGGACAAGAGACCCAGTACTTC.

This chain joins TRBV19 and TRBJ1-1, with TRBD1 matching over 8 bases. The germline CDR1 and CDR2 sequences are LNHDA and SQIVND (reference sequence). J was trimmed by 7 bases and V by 1 base; bases with no gene match: 17. The CDR3 runs 18 residues. The CDR3 here is CASSIGTGPARGVIEAFF. CDR3 DNA sequence: TGTGCCAGTAGTATAGGGACAGGGCCGGCGCGGGGAGTAATTGAAGCTTTCTTT.

The chain couples TRBV2 to TRBJ1-1; D might be TRBD1 (5 bases). The CDR3 is 14 residues long. Trimming cost V 11 bases and J 5 bases, with 21 bases left between them. The germline CDR1 and CDR2 sequences are SNHLY and FYNNEI. This chain's CDR3 is CAGQGGRFVTEAFF. In DNA, the CDR3 is TGTGCCGGGCAGGGAGGTAGATTTGTTACTGAAGCTTTCTTT.

The V call is TRBV6-6, the J call TRBJ2-2; 10 bases align to TRBD2. Germline V gives CDR1 MNHNY, CDR2 SVGAGI (reference sequence). CDR3 length: 16 residues. Unmatched junction bases numbered 4, after V lost 6 bases and J lost 0 bases. CDR3 loop: CASRELAGANTGELFF. CDR3 coding DNA: TGTGCCAGCAGAGAGCTAGCGGGAGCGAACACCGGGGAGCTGTTTTTT.

This rearrangement joins TRBV4-1 to TRBJ2-5; no firm D call. The CDR3 is made up of 17 amino acids. Per the germline V gene, CDR1 is MGHRA and CDR2 is YSYEKL. V was trimmed by 4 bases and J by 3 bases, leaving 21 bases between them. The chain's CDR3 is CASSLFLLVSHKETQYF. Here the CDR3 DNA reads TGCGCCAGCAGCCTCTTCCTACTTGTTTCCCATAAAGAGACCCAGTACTTC.

The chain uses TRBV5-1 and TRBJ2-6; D is undetermined. The ends were cut back, 0 bases at V and 7 bases at J, with 11 bases in the middle. From germline, CDR1 is SGHRS and CDR2 YFSETQ. CDR3 length: 15 amino acids. The CDR3 reads CASSLVPSLANVLTF. The CDR3 DNA sequence: TGCGCCAGCAGCTTGGTCCCCTCGCTAGCCAACGTCCTGACTTTC.

This clone was counted a single time. The V gene is TRBV2, the J gene TRBJ2-5; D is possibly TRBD2 (5 bases). The V end lost 6 bases, the J end lost 1 base, and 9 bases lay between the germline ends. CDR3 size: 13 residues. Germline CDR1 and CDR2: SNHLY and FYNNEI. CDR3 coding DNA: TGTGCCAGCAGCGGGGAGATCCAAGAGACCCAGTACTTC. Protein sequence: CASSGEIQETQYF.

This sequence joins TRBV19 and TRBJ2-3; 7 bases align to TRBD1. CDR3 length: 12 amino acids. Trimming cost V 7 bases and J 6 bases; bases outside gene matches: 4. Germline assignment: CDR1 LNHDA and CDR2 SQIVND (reference sequence). CDR3 DNA: TGTGCCAGTAAGGCGGACAGGGATACGCAGTATTTT. Translating it yields CASKADRDTQYF.

J is TRBJ1-6 and V is TRBV4-1, with 8 bases lining up with TRBD1. With V trimmed by 1 base and J by 11 bases, 7 bases remained unmatched. CDR1 MGHRA and CDR2 YSYEKL come from the germline V gene. The CDR3 runs to 15 residues. The CDR3 protein is CASSQAWTGPPPLHF. The DNA for the CDR3 is TGCGCCAGCAGCCAAGCCTGGACAGGGCCTCCACCCCTCCACTTT.

J is TRBJ2-5 and V is TRBV18; D perhaps matches TRBD1 (5 bases). The CDR3 loop spans 13 amino acids. Trimming cost V 3 bases and J 5 bases, with 10 bases left between them. CDR1 and CDR2 from the germline V gene are KGHSH and LQKENI. The CDR3 sequence is CASSPAGLETQYF. CDR3 nucleotide sequence: TGTGCCAGCTCACCGGCAGGGTTGGAGACCCAGTACTTC.

CDR3 protein: CASSQDGRWYQPQHF. The CDR3, as DNA: TGTGCCAGCAGCCAGGATGGGCGCTGGTATCAGCCCCAGCATTTT. This chain links TRBV4-2 with TRBJ1-5; D uncertain. The V end was cut by 3 bases, the J end by 5 bases, with 14 bases between. This CDR3 spans 15 amino acids. Germline V lookup: CDR1 LGHNA, CDR2 YNFKEQ.

Details on this clone: One end of the junction varies from germline; a read error may be responsible. The chain recombines TRBV27 with TRBJ2-2; weak D call: TRBD2 (6 bases). Per the germline V gene, CDR1 is MNHEY and CDR2 is SMNVEV (reference sequence). The CDR3 extends over 14 amino acids. CDR3 in DNA: TGTGCCACCAGTCGGGGGTCGAAGGCCGGGGAGCTGTTTTTT. This encodes CATSRGSKAGELFF.

This chain connects TRBV28 to TRBJ2-6; maybe TRBD1 (6 bases). Germline V lookup: CDR1 MDHEN, CDR2 SYDVKM. The V and J ends lost 4 bases and 6 bases respectively, with 13 bases between them. The CDR3 runs to 15 residues. This chain's CDR3 is CASSSTGSEANVLTF. The CDR3 region has the DNA TGTGCCAGCAGTTCAACAGGGTCGGAGGCCAACGTCCTGACTTTC.